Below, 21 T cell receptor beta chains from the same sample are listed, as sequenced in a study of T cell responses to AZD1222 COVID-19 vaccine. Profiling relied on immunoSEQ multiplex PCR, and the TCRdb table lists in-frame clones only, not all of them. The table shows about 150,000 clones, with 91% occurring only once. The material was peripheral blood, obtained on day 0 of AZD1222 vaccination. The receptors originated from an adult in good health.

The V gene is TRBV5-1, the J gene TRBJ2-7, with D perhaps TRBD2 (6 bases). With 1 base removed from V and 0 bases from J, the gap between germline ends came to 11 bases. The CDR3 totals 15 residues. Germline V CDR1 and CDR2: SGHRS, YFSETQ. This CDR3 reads CASSLSSGSSYEQYF. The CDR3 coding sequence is TGCGCCAGCAGCTTGAGCTCCGGGAGCTCCTACGAGCAGTACTTC. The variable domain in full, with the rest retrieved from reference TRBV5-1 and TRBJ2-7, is KAGVTQTPRYLIKTRGQQVTLSCSPISGHRSVSWYQQTPGQGLQFLFEYFSETQRNKGNFPGRFSGRQFSNSRSEMNVSTLELGDSALYLCASSLSSGSSYEQYFGPGTRLTVT.

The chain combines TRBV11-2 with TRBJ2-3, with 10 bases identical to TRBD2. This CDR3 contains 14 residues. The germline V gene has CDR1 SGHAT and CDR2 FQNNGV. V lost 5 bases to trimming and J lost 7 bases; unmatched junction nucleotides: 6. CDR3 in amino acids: CASSPSGRVNTQYF. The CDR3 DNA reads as TGTGCCAGCAGCCCGAGCGGGAGGGTAAATACGCAGTATTTT.

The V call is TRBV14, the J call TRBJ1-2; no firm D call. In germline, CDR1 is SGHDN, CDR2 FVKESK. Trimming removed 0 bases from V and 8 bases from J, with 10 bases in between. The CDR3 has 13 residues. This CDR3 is CASSQDEGSGYTF. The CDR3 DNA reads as TGTGCCAGCAGCCAAGATGAAGGATCCGGCTACACCTTC.

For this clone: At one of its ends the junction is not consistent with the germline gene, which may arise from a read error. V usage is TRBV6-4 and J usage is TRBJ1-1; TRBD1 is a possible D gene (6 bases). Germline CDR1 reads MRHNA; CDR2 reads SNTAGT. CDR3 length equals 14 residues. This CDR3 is CASSDHAGTRITLW. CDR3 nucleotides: TGTGCCAGCAGTGACCATGCCGGGACAAGGATTACATTGTGG.

CDR3 amino acids: CASTRGPGSSYNEQFF. The CDR3 nucleotides are TGTGCCAGCACCAGGGGCCCCGGGAGCTCCTACAATGAGCAGTTCTTC. The V gene is TRBV27, the J gene TRBJ2-1; D might be TRBD1 or TRBD2, each matching 6 bases. The CDR3 runs to 16 residues. V shed 7 bases and J shed 0 bases, with 16 bases lying between them. Germline V CDR1 and CDR2: MNHEY, SMNVEV (reference sequence).

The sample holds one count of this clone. DNA of the CDR3: TGTGCCAGCAGCTTGGGGGACAGAACCTACAATGAGCAGTTCTTC. It specifies CASSLGDRTYNEQFF. V and J are TRBV7-2 and TRBJ2-1; 7 bases agree with TRBD1. This CDR3 comprises 15 residues. Trimming cost V 3 bases and J 2 bases; bases outside gene matches: 4. Looked up from germline, CDR1 is SGHTA and CDR2 is FQGNSA. The variable domain in full, completed from reference TRBV7-2 and TRBJ2-1, reads GAGVSQSPSNKVTEKGKDVELRCDPISGHTALYWYRQSLGQGLEFLIYFQGNSAPDKSGLPSDRFSAERTGGSVSTLTIQRTQQEDSAVYLCASSLGDRTYNEQFFGPGTRLTVL.

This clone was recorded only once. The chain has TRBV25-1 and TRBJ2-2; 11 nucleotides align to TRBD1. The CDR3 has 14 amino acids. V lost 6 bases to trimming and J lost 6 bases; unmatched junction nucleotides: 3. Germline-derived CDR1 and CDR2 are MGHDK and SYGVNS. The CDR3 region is CASSRDRGAGELFF. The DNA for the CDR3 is TGTGCCAGCAGCCGGGACAGGGGGGCCGGGGAGCTGTTTTTT.

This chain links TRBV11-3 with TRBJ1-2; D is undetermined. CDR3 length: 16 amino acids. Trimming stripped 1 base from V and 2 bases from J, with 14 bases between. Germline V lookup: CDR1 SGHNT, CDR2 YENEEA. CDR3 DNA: TGTGCCAGCAGCTTAGTGGGCAGGCCCTCCAACTATGGCTACACCTTC. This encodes CASSLVGRPSNYGYTF.

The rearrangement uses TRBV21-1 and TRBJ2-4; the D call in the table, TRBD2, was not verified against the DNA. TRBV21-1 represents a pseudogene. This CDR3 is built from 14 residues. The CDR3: CASSKETRKNIQYF. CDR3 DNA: TGTGCCAGCAGCAAAGAAACTCGCAAAAACATTCAGTACTTC.

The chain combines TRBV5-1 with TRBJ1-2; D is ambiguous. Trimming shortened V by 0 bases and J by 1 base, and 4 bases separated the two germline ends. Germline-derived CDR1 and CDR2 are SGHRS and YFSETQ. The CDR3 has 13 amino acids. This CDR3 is CASSLADNYGYTF. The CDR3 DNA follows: TGCGCCAGCAGCTTGGCAGATAACTATGGCTACACCTTC. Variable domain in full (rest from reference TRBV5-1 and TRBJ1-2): KAGVTQTPRYLIKTRGQQVTLSCSPISGHRSVSWYQQTPGQGLQFLFEYFSETQRNKGNFPGRFSGRQFSNSRSEMNVSTLELGDSALYLCASSLADNYGYTFGSGTRLTVV.

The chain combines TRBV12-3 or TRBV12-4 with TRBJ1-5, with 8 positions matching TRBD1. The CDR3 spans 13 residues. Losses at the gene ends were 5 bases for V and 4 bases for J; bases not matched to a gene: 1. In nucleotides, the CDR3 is TGTGCCAGCAGTGACAGGGGTAATCAGCCCCAGCATTTT. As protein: CASSDRGNQPQHF.

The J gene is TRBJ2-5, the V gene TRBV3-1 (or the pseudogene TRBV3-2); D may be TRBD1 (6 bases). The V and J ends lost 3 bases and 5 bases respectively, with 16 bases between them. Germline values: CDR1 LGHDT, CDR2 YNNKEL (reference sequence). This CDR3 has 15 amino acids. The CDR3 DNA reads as TGTGCCAGCAGCCAGATACAGGGTCTCGGGGAGACCCAGTACTTC. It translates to CASSQIQGLGETQYF.

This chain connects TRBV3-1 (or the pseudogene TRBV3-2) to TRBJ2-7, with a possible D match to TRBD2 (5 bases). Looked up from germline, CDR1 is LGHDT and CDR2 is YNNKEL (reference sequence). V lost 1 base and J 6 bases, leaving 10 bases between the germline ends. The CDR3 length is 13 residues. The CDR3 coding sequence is TGTGCCAGCAGCCAAGTTCGGGATAGCGAGCAGTACTTC. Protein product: CASSQVRDSEQYF.

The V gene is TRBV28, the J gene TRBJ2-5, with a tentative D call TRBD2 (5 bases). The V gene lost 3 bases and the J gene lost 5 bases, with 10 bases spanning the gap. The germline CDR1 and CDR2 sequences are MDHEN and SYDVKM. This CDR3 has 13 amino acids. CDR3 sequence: CASSLPSMETQYF. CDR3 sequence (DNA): TGTGCCAGCAGTTTGCCTAGCATGGAGACCCAGTACTTC.

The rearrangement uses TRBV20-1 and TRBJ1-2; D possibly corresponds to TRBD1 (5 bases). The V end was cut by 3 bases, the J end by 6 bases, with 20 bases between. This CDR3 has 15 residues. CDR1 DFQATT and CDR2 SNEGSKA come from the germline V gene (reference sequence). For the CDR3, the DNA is TGCAGTGCTAGTGGCGGGACCGGGCTTTACGATGGCTACACCTTC. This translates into CSASGGTGLYDGYTF.

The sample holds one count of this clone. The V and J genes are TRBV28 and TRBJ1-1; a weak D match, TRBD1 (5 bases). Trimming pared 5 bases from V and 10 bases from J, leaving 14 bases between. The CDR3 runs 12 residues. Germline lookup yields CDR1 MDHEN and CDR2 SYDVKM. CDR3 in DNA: TGTGCCAGCAGTCCGCAGACGGGGGGAGCTTTCTTT. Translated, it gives CASSPQTGGAFF.

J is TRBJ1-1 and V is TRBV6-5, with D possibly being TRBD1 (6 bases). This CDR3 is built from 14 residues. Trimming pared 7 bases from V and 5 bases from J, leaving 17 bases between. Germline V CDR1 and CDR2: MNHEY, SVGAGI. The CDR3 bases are TGTGCCAGCACCCACGGGGGCGCGAGGACTGAAGCTTTCTTT. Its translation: CASTHGGARTEAFF.

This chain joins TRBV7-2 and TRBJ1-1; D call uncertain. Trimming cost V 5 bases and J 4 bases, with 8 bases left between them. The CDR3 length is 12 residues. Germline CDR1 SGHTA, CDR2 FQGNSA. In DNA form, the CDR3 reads TGTGCCAGCAGCCGTATAGGCACTGAAGCTTTCTTT. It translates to CASSRIGTEAFF.

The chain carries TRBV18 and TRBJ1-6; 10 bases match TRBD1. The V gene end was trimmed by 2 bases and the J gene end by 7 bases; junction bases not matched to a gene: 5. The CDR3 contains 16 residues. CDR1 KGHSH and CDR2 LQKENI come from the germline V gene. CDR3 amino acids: CASSPLTGGPNSPLHF. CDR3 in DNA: TGTGCCAGCTCACCATTGACAGGGGGCCCAAATTCACCCCTCCACTTT.

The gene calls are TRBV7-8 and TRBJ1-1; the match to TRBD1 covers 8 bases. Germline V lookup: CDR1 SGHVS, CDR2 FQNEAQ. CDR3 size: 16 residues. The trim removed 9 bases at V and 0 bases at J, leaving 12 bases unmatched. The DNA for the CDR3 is TGTGCCAGTAATTTGGACAGGGACGCGTTGAACACTGAAGCTTTCTTT. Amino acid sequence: CASNLDRDALNTEAFF. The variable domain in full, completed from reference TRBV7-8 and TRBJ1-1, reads GAGVSQSPRYKVAKRGQDVALRCDPISGHVSLFWYQQALGQGPEFLTYFQNEAQLDKSGLPSDRFFAERPEGSVSTLKIQRTQQEDSAVYLCASNLDRDALNTEAFFGQGTRLTVV.

The CDR3 sequence: CASSQGTVGSGANVLTF. The CDR3 DNA reads as TGTGCCAGCAGCCAAGGGACAGTCGGGTCCGGGGCCAACGTCCTGACTTTC. The chain has TRBV4-2 and TRBJ2-6, with a possible D match to TRBD1 (6 bases). This CDR3 is built from 17 residues. The V gene's germline CDR1 is LGHNA and CDR2 YNFKEQ. Trimming removed 1 base at V and 4 bases at J, with 14 bases between.